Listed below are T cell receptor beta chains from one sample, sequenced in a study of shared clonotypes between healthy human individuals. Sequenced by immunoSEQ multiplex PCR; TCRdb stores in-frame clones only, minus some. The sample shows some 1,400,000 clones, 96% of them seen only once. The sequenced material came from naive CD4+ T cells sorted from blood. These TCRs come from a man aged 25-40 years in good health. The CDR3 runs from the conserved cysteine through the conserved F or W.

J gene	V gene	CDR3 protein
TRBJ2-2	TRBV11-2	CASSSLIFTGELFF
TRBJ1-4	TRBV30	CASGGRSEKLFF
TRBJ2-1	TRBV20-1	CSARAVEQFF
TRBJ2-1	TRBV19	CASSPREGVYNEQFF
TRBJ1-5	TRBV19	CASTRGQGWEPQHF
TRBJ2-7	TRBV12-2	CASRSKREVTYEQYF
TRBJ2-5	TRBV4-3	CASSQDMYSQETQYF
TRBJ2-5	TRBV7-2	CASSFPGTGEETQYF
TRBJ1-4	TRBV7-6	CASSHRINEKLFF
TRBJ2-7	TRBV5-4	CASSLAAGTLTYEQYF
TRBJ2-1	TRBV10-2	CASSEGTGSLLPSYNEQFF
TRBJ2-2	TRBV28	CASKGQEVTGELFF
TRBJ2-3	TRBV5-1	CASSWDPGPDTQYF
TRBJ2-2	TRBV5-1	CASSPTGFSAATGELFF
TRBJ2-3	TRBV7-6	CASSLADSSMGTDTQYF
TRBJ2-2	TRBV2	CASSELTGRTGELFF
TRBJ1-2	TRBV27	CASSLQGAGGYTF
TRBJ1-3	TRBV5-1	CASSLAASGSGNTIYF
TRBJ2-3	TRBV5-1	CASSLGPTDTQYF
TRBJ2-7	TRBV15	CATSRDFLSGRAYEQYF
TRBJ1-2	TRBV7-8	CASSYRGQGGYTF
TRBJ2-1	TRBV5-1	CASSLAAGDYNEQFF
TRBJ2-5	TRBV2	CAREVTLCEAGGRGTQYF
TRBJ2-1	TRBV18	CASSPSGLAYNEQFF
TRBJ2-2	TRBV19	CASSIVGGGELFF
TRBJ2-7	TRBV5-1	CASSLGDGNPGIPYEQYF
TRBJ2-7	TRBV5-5	CASSLESTGYYEQYF
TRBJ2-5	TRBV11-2	CASARIKGRETQYF
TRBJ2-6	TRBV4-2	CASSPLGGGANVLTF
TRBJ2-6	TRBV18	CASSPLAGGDSGANVLTF
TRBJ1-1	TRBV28	CASSLPPDRLFTEAFF
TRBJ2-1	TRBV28	CASSLVAGYSYNEQFF
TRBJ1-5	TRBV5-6	CASSLNIEGNQPQHF
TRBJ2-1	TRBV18	CASSPRDRDNEQFF
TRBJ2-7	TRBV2	CASSEGRDYYEQYF
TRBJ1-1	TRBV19	CASSINRQGTEAFF
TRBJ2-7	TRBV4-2	CASSQGSAFSYEQYF
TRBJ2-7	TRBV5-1	CASSLVGGAYEQYF
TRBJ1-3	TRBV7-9	CASSLGVSGNTIYF
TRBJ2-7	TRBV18	CASSQDHTTYEQYF
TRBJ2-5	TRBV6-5	CASYGPPETQYF
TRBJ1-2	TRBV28	CASSLFSGGHGYTF
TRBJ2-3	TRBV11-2	CASSLGTDRPPGTDTQYF
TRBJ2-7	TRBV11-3	CASSQANQGEQYF
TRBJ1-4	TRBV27	CASSLKGYGEKLFF
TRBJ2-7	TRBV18	CASSGTGRFFPSEQYF
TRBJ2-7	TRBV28	CASSSRGGLGQYF
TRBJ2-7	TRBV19	CASSTRARPYEQYF
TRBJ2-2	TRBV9	CASSVEVPGELFF
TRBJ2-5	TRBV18	CASSPSDFRETQYF
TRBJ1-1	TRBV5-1	CASSLAQAFF